This TCR beta chain was retrieved from a study of shared clonotypes between healthy human individuals. Study overall: CD4 naive and memory got three plates each, CD8 naive two, CD8 memory one.

The ends were cut back, 1 base at V and 1 base at J, with 7 bases in the middle. CDR3 length equals 14 residues. Germline assignment: CDR1 LNHNV and CDR2 YYDKDF (reference sequence). Deep-level settings were used for running the assay. TCRdb's copy holds only in-frame clones and misses some; the assay was immunoSEQ multiplex PCR. The sample contains about 2.1 million clones, around 95% of which appear only once. This clone was counted a single time. Naive CD8 cells comprised CD45RO-negative, CCR7-positively selected cells, excluding terminally differentiated effector memory CD45RA+ cells. Sequencing was done on a sample of naive CD8+ T cells from PBMCs. The chain is built from TRBV15 and TRBJ1-2, with no clear D. The receptor comes from a man aged 18-30 years in good health. Some clones in this sample may be carry-over from other donors' samples. CDR3 residues: CATSRAGINYGYTF. The CDR3 DNA follows: TGTGCCACCAGCAGAGCGGGGATTAACTATGGCTACACCTTC.